This note documents a single T cell receptor beta chain sequence. The sample comes from a study of blood T cell repertoires in COVID-19. Assay: immunoSEQ multiplex PCR; the TCRdb copy retains only in-frame clones and omits some. The sample records approximately 210,000 clones, approximately 78% being singletons. Trimming left V 1 base short and J 3 bases short, with 9 bases between. The CDR3 is made up of 14 amino acids. CDR1 is SGHAT, CDR2 FQDESV, per germline (reference sequence). The specimen sequenced was peripheral blood. The chain is built from TRBV11-1 and TRBJ1-2; unclear D gene. This sequence originates from a woman aged 35 to 49 with acute or convalescent COVID-19. The CDR3 reads CASSLVGLDYGYTF. CDR3 nucleotides: TGTGCCAGCAGCTTAGTCGGGTTGGACTATGGCTACACCTTC.